The entry that follows covers one TCR beta chain sequence. The antigen remains undetermined. TCRdb keeps only in-frame clones here, not all; method: immunoSEQ multiplex PCR. The sample gives just over 70,000 clones, over 75% of which show up once; around 0.37% is in the top ten. The record originates from a study of graft-versus-host responses after intestinal transplantation. This CDR3 spans 17 amino acids. The V and J ends lost 0 bases and 5 bases respectively, with 15 bases between them. Germline loops: CDR1 SGDLS, CDR2 YYNGEE. The source material was unstimulated CD4+ T cells sorted from spleen or lymph node cells, sampled before transplant. The genes are TRBV9 and TRBJ1-6; possibly TRBD1 for D (6 bases). The clonotype comes from a human donor who was the organ donor for an intestinal transplant. The CDR3 loop is CASSVGPTTGDNSPLHF. The CDR3 region has the DNA TGTGCCAGCAGCGTAGGGCCCACGACAGGTGATAATTCACCCCTCCACTTT.